This TCR beta chain was obtained from a study of beta chain features in type 1 diabetes. The study reverse transcribed the entire isolated RNA, so it sequenced expressed TCRB transcripts. Using immunoSEQ multiplex PCR, the repertoire was profiled, and TCRdb retains in-frame clones only, with some absent. The sample lists about 900,000 clones; roughly 17% were seen once. This CDR3 is built from 12 residues. CDR1 and CDR2 from the germline V gene are MDHEN and SYDVKM. Trimming removed 6 bases at V and 4 bases at J, with 9 bases between. This clone showed up just a few times. Its antigen remains unknown. Study-wide results and caveats: Cells that show high TCR expression could be over-represented by cDNA sequencing. Moderate yet significant TCRB CDR3 shortening was seen in Type 1 diabetes patients in all four CD4+ subsets.

The specimen sequenced was naive CD4+ T cells from blood. The chain links TRBV28 to TRBJ2-5; D not resolved. The receptor's source is a woman under 30 in good health. The CDR3 region is CASRQIGETQYF. The CDR3, as DNA: TGTGCCAGCAGGCAAATAGGAGAGACCCAGTACTTC. The variable domain in full, completed from reference TRBV28 and TRBJ2-5, reads DVKVTQSSRYLVKRTGEKVFLECVQDMDHENMFWYRQDPGLGLRLIYFSYDVKMKEKGDIPEGYSVSREKKERFSLILESASTNQTSMYLCASRQIGETQYFGPGTRLLVL.